This is a list of T cell receptor beta chains from one sample in a study of early T cells in non-severe SARS-CoV-2 infection. TCRdb independently ran MiXCR on the 5' RACE reads; one entry per CDR3 protein. Among roughly 55,000 distinct CDR3 sequences listed, 11% were seen once. Sequencing was performed on whole blood. These TCRs come from an adult who was a healthcare worker with PCR-confirmed SARS-CoV-2 infection or an uninfected control (not recorded which). Each CDR3 is given with its conserved first and last residue. Fields, in order: D gene, J gene, CDR3 length, clone size, V gene, CDR3 DNA, CDR3 protein. A D gene is named only where the DNA matches it firmly. Size values are once, few and many counts, or a class for expanded clones, and some rows have none.

>NA|TRBJ2-2|14|NA|TRBV6-1
TGTGCCAGCCAAGGGGGGCAAGATAGCGGGGAGCTGTTTTTT
CASQGGQDSGELFF
>TRBD2|TRBJ2-1|15|NA|TRBV5-5
TGTGCCAGCAGCCCCCTAGCGGGAGTGTACGATGAGCAGTTCTTC
CASSPLAGVYDEQFF
>TRBD1|TRBJ1-6|16|NA|TRBV27
TGTGCCAGCAGTTTAAGGGGGCCCCAATACCATTCACCCCTCCACTTT
CASSLRGPQYHSPLHF
>NA|TRBJ1-4|15|few|TRBV12-3/TRBV12-4
TGTGCCAGCAGTTTTTCCGGGCGGTATAATGAAAAACTGTTTTTT
CASSFSGRYNEKLFF
>NA|TRBJ2-1|16|many|TRBV12-3/TRBV12-4
TGTGCCAGCAGTTTAGCGCGGGCTGTATCCTACAATGAGCAGTTCTTC
CASSLARAVSYNEQFF
>NA|TRBJ1-2|15|NA|TRBV4-1
TGCGCCAGCAGCCTCGATTCCCGGGAGGGCTATGGCTACACCTTC
CASSLDSREGYGYTF
>NA|TRBJ2-4|15|many|TRBV11-3
TGTGCCAGCAGCTTAGGGGGACTCGGCAAAAACATTCAGTACTTC
CASSLGGLGKNIQYF
>NA|TRBJ2-7|14|many|TRBV28
TGTGCCAGCAAGTCCGCCCGTCTACCCTACGAGCAGTACTTC
CASKSARLPYEQYF
>NA|TRBJ2-6|15|many|TRBV19
TGTGCCAGTAGTTTGGAGTTCGTCTGGGCCAACGTCCTGACTTTC
CASSLEFVWANVLTF
>TRBD2|TRBJ2-7|14|many|TRBV27
TGTGCCTCCCACCGGGCTAGCGGGGGAAACGAGCAGTACTTC
CASHRASGGNEQYF
>TRBD1|TRBJ1-1|14|NA|TRBV5-1
TGCGCCAGCAGCACACAGGGGGCGAACACTGAAGCTTTCTTT
CASSTQGANTEAFF
>NA|TRBJ2-3|17|few|TRBV5-6
TGTGCCAGCAGCTTGGGGTTAGCGGCCGCTAGCACAGATACGCAGTATTTT
CASSLGLAAASTDTQYF
>TRBD2|TRBJ2-3|16|NA|TRBV12-5
TGTGCTAGTGGCAAAGGGACTAGCGGGAGCACAGATACGCAGTATTTT
CASGKGTSGSTDTQYF
>NA|TRBJ2-7|13|NA|TRBV6-6
TGTGCCAGCAGAGCCGGGACAACATACGAGCAGTACTTC
CASRAGTTYEQYF
>TRBD1|TRBJ2-7|15|many|TRBV28
TGTGCCAGCATCACCCAAGGGACAGGGGACTACGAGCAGTACTTC
CASITQGTGDYEQYF
>TRBD2|TRBJ2-7|16|many|TRBV28
TGTGCCAGCAGTGACCCCCGTCTAGCGGTCTCCTACGAGCAGTACTTC
CASSDPRLAVSYEQYF
>NA|TRBJ2-5|15|NA|TRBV5-1
TGCGCCAGCAGCTTGTTGAGTCGGACGGGTGAGACCCAGTACTTC
CASSLLSRTGETQYF
>TRBD1|TRBJ1-3|15|NA|TRBV5-4
TGTGCAGCTATGACAGGGACGGGCAGTGGAAACACCATATATTTT
CAAMTGTGSGNTIYF
>NA|TRBJ2-3|12|few|TRBV5-1
TGCGCCAGCAGTTATTCCACAGATACGCAGTATTTT
CASSYSTDTQYF
>TRBD2|TRBJ2-7|14|NA|TRBV13
TGTGCCAGCAGCTTTAGCGGGGGGGCGAACGAGCAGTACTTC
CASSFSGGANEQYF
>TRBD2|TRBJ2-4|15|few|TRBV2
TGTGCCAGCAGGCTAGCGGAAGTAGCCAAAAACATTCAGTACTTC
CASRLAEVAKNIQYF
>NA|TRBJ2-1|14|many|TRBV28
TGTGCCAGCAGTTTGGGGCAGGAATACAATGAGCAGTTCTTC
CASSLGQEYNEQFF
>TRBD2|TRBJ2-3|13|NA|TRBV27
TGTGCCAGCGAGAGCGGGAGTAGTGATACGCAGTATTTT
CASESGSSDTQYF
>NA|TRBJ2-1|13|NA|TRBV7-7
TGTGCTAGCAGCTTAGGTCGGTCGGATGAGCAGTTCTTC
CASSLGRSDEQFF